This T cell receptor (beta chain) was captured in a study of blood T cell repertoires in COVID-19. Study background: Samples representing acute and convalescent COVID-19 were sourced from the United States, Italy and Spain. T cells, B-cell-depleted T cells, or PBMCs supplied cDNA or gDNA.

In the authors' methods: Amplification from reference gene primers served as the basis for estimated nucleated cell counts. Assay: immunoSEQ multiplex PCR; the TCRdb copy retains only in-frame clones and omits some. V and J calls and clone size are as listed in that table; D and trimming were resolved from the DNA. The sample records about 65,000 clones, roughly 79% being singletons. Trimming took 8 bases from V and 2 from J; bases not matched to a gene: 3. CDR3 length: 13 residues. Germline-derived CDR1 and CDR2 are WNHNN and SYGVQD (reference sequence). Input material: peripheral blood. This sequence originates from a human donor in a cohort sampled during active COVID-19. The V and J genes are TRBV10-1 and TRBJ1-3; 7 positions match TRBD1. Here the CDR3 reads CASGQDTGNTIYF. In DNA, the CDR3 is TGCGCCAGCGGACAGGACACTGGAAACACCATATATTTT.